The 3 T cell receptor beta chains below were found in one sample sequenced in a study of blood T cell repertoires in COVID-19. Profiled with immunoSEQ multiplex PCR; TCRdb holds only in-frame clones, not every one. The data show 350,000 to 550,000 clones, about 85% seen once. Sequencing was performed on PBMCs or T cells enriched from blood (not recorded which). The receptors originated from a woman aged 18 to 35 with acute COVID-19.

The gene calls are TRBV21-1 and TRBJ2-5; the D segment call TRBD2 is taken from the table without a DNA check. TRBV21-1 is reported as a pseudogene. The CDR3 spans 14 residues. The CDR3 is CASSKVGTIQTQYF. CDR3 nucleotides: TGTGCCAGCAGCAAAGTGGGGACTATACAGACCCAGTACTTC.

This clone was seen a few times. The chain joins TRBV12-3 or TRBV12-4 to TRBJ1-1, with 7 nucleotides matching TRBD1. The CDR3 is 13 amino acids. After removal of 8 bases from V and 3 bases from J, the junction contained 6 bases not matched to a gene. CDR3 coding DNA: TGTGCCAGCTCGTTTCAGGGGGACACTGAAGCTTTCTTT. This encodes CASSFQGDTEAFF.

CDR3 residues: CAIFSPHVEGCRYSNQPQHF. The CDR3 DNA follows: TGTGCCATCTTTTCTCCACACGTTGAGGGTTGTCGGTATAGCAATCAGCCCCAGCATTTT. The chain carries TRBV10-3 and TRBJ1-5; no firm D call. The CDR3 has 20 residues. V lost 8 bases and J lost 0, with 29 bases in between. Germline CDR1 and CDR2: ENHRY and SYGVKD.